The 20 T cell receptor beta chains below all came from one sample that was sequenced in a study of blood T cells in healthy people across ages. Using a J-beta primer mix together with a sample-barcoded 5' primer, a second PCR was run for about 6 to 12 cycles. Using its own MiXCR run on the 5' RACE reads, TCRdb lists one record per CDR3 protein. The sample carries approximately 1.5 million distinct CDR3 sequences, approximately 39% recorded once. Specimen: blood. The receptor source for this set is a woman younger than 30 in good health.

The chain recombines TRBV9 with TRBJ2-7; D uncertain. CDR1 is SGDLS and CDR2 is YYNGEE in the germline V gene. V lost 4 bases, J lost 2 bases, and 13 bases lay in between. The CDR3 loop spans 14 amino acids. The CDR3 DNA sequence: TGTGCCAGCAGCTCCCACGGTGCAACCTACGAGCAGTACTTC. It yields the protein CASSSHGATYEQYF.

This clonotype appeared a few times. The rearrangement uses TRBV30 and TRBJ2-1; 8 positions match TRBD2. The CDR3 is 15 residues long. V shed 4 bases, J shed 2 bases, and the junction held 7 bases outside the gene matches. Germline V gives CDR1 GTSNPN, CDR2 SVGIG (reference sequence). As DNA, the CDR3 is TGTGCCTGGAACACCGGGACTAGACCCTACAATGAGCAGTTCTTC. Translating it yields CAWNTGTRPYNEQFF. Complete variable domain (other parts from reference TRBV30 and TRBJ2-1): SQTIHQWPATLVQPVGSPLSLECTVEGTSNPNLYWYRQAAGRGLQLLFYSVGIGQISSEVPQNLSASRPQDRQFILSSKKLLLSDSGFYLCAWNTGTRPYNEQFFGPGTRLTVL.

The chain has TRBV12-3 or TRBV12-4 and TRBJ1-1, with D possibly TRBD1 on 6 matching bases. This CDR3 contains 15 residues. Trimming left V 3 bases short and J 3 bases short, with 14 bases between. In DNA, the CDR3 is TGTGCCAGCAGTTTTTCAGGGGATGGATACACTGAAGCTTTCTTT. Protein product: CASSFSGDGYTEAFF.

Notes on this clonotype: One end of the junction fails to match germline, which may point to a read error. This sequence joins TRBV7-3 and TRBJ2-1; 10 positions agree with TRBD2. This CDR3 has 18 amino acids. The V gene's germline CDR1 is SGHTA and CDR2 FQGTGA. CDR3 sequence reads: CASSLKRGGLGSYNERFF. The CDR3 DNA reads as TGTGCCAGCAGCTTGAAGCGGGGGGGACTAGGATCTTACAATGAGCGGTTCTTC.

The table lists this clonotype with a few counts. The rearrangement joins TRBV4-3 to TRBJ1-2; the D is unclear. The CDR3 runs 16 residues. V shed 0 bases and J shed 5 bases, with 16 bases lying between them. Germline values: CDR1 LGHNA, CDR2 YSLEER. CDR3 nucleotide sequence: TGCGCCAGCAGCCAAGATGTGGGGTCTTCCTATTATGGCTACACCTTC. It translates to CASSQDVGSSYYGYTF.

The V call is TRBV5-4, the J call TRBJ2-3; D unclear. Germline V lookup: CDR1 SGHNT, CDR2 YYREEE (reference sequence). There are 13 residues in the CDR3. V lost 5 bases to trimming and J lost 2 bases, with 9 bases between them. CDR3 coding DNA: TGTGCCAGCAGGGACGGCAACACAGATACGCAGTATTTT. Its protein is CASRDGNTDTQYF.

The gene calls are TRBV6-1 and TRBJ1-1; D is possibly TRBD1 (6 bases). This CDR3 is built from 17 residues. Per the germline V gene, CDR1 is MNHNS and CDR2 is SASEGT. The V end was cut by 6 bases, the J end by 5 bases, with 25 bases between. The CDR3 loop reads CASREGAGTRSGTEAFF. Here the CDR3 DNA reads TGTGCCAGCAGGGAGGGAGCCGGGACAAGGTCGGGAACTGAAGCTTTCTTT.

Only a few counts were recorded for this clonotype. The V call is TRBV4-3, the J call TRBJ1-4; D gene unclear. The germline V gene encodes CDR1 LGHNA and CDR2 YSLEER. Deletions cut 3 bases from V and 8 bases from J, with 10 bases between. CDR3 length: 13 amino acids. The CDR3 loop is CASSHYGREKLFF. CDR3 DNA: TGCGCCAGCAGCCATTACGGTAGAGAAAAACTGTTTTTT.

The rearrangement joins TRBV11-2 to TRBJ2-7; D gene uncertain. This CDR3 comprises 13 residues. Germline CDR1 is SGHAT and CDR2 is FQNNGV. V was trimmed by 5 bases and J by 1 base, leaving 9 bases between them. The CDR3 sequence is CASSLPESYEQYF. The CDR3 DNA is TGTGCCAGCAGCCTCCCAGAATCCTACGAGCAGTACTTC.

This clonotype was counted once. The chain links TRBV6-2 or TRBV6-3 to TRBJ2-1, with 15 positions matching TRBD2. Trimming at V came to 10 bases and at J to 4 bases, leaving 5 bases not matched to a gene. CDR1 and CDR2 from the germline V gene are MNHEY and SVGEGT. The length of the CDR3 is 15 residues. Here the CDR3 DNA reads TGTGCCACGCGGACTAGCGGGAGGGGTTACAATGAGCAGTTCTTC. Amino acids: CATRTSGRGYNEQFF.

The CDR3 sequence is CASSPLGGGNQPQHF. Written as DNA, the CDR3 is TGTGCCAGCAGCCCCCTAGGGGGAGGCAATCAGCCCCAGCATTTT. The rearrangement uses TRBV7-9 and TRBJ1-5, with a tentative D call TRBD1 (6 bases). Germline V lookup: CDR1 SEHNR, CDR2 FQNEAQ (reference sequence). Between the trimmed V and J ends, which lost 5 bases and 2 bases, there was a span of 13 bases. There are 15 residues in the CDR3. Variable domain in full (rest from reference TRBV7-9 and TRBJ1-5): DTGVSQNPRHKITKRGQNVTFRCDPISEHNRLYWYRQTLGQGPEFLTYFQNEAQLEKSRLLSDRFSAERPKGSFSTLEIQRTEQGDSAMYLCASSPLGGGNQPQHFGDGTRLSIL.

The table lists this clonotype with a few counts. The chain combines TRBV4-1 with TRBJ1-6, with 8 nucleotides matching TRBD1. The CDR3 consists of 14 residues. The germline gives CDR1 MGHRA, CDR2 YSYEKL. J was trimmed by 8 bases and V by 2 bases; bases with no gene match: 2. The CDR3 coding sequence is TGCGCCAGCAGCCAACAGGGGGCGGATTCACCCCTCCACTTT. This gives the protein CASSQQGADSPLHF.

The rearrangement links TRBV18 to TRBJ1-4; a weak D match, TRBD1 (5 bases). V shed 3 bases and J shed 15 bases, with 20 bases lying between them. The CDR3 covers 14 residues. From germline, CDR1 is KGHSH and CDR2 LQKENI. Here the CDR3 reads CASSPSGQKGKMFF. For the CDR3, the DNA is TGTGCCAGCTCACCGTCCGGACAAAAGGGGAAAATGTTTTTT.

The chain couples TRBV12-3 or TRBV12-4 to TRBJ2-1; D tentatively reads TRBD1 or TRBD2 (5 bases each). The assigned J gene may be wrong: the sequence end matches TRBJ2-7 better. CDR3 length: 15 amino acids. Here the CDR3 DNA reads TGTGCCAGCAGTTTGGGGCTTCTAGCCTACAATGAGCAGTACTTC. It codes for CASSLGLLAYNEQYF.

This clonotype was detected a few times. The chain recombines TRBV12-3 or TRBV12-4 with TRBJ2-1; D is unresolved. V gave up 5 bases and J gave up 9 bases, with 8 bases separating them. This CDR3 comprises 11 residues. The chain's CDR3 is CASSDTTEQFF. In DNA form, the CDR3 reads TGTGCCAGCAGTGACACGACTGAGCAGTTCTTC.

This clonotype was seen only a few times. The rearrangement uses TRBV4-3 and TRBJ2-3, with D perhaps TRBD1 (8 bases). This CDR3 is built from 15 residues. V was pared by 0 bases and J by 8 bases, with 15 bases between. The V gene's germline CDR1 is LGHNA and CDR2 YSLEER. In DNA, the CDR3 is TGCGCCAGCAGCCAAGATCTGGACAGGGAGGGTACGCAGTATTTT. Amino acid sequence: CASSQDLDREGTQYF.

V and J are TRBV20-1 and TRBJ2-5; D gene unclear. Germline CDR1 reads DFQATT; CDR2 reads SNEGSKA (reference sequence). The CDR3 is 14 amino acids. Trimming pared 0 bases from V and 2 bases from J, leaving 10 bases between. In nucleotides, the CDR3 is TGCAGTGCTAGAGATGGTTTACGTCAAGAGACCCAGTACTTC. Its translation is CSARDGLRQETQYF.

This clonotype showed up just a few times. The rearrangement joins TRBV20-1 to TRBJ2-7; 11 positions agree with TRBD2. The germline gives CDR1 DFQATT, CDR2 SNEGSKA (reference sequence). The CDR3 length is 14 residues. The V gene end was trimmed by 4 bases and the J gene end by 2 bases; junction bases not matched to a gene: 4. The CDR3 DNA reads TGCAGTGCTACCTCGACTAGCGGGGCCTACGAGCAGTACTTC. It is translated as CSATSTSGAYEQYF.

The chain couples TRBV29-1 to TRBJ2-1, with unresolved D. Matching the DNA end better, TRBJ2-7 makes the J call doubtful. CDR3 length: 17 residues. Germline CDR1 reads SQVTM; CDR2 reads ANQGSEA. CDR3 sequence reads: CSVAGWTRLTLYNEQYF. DNA of the CDR3: TGCAGCGTAGCCGGGTGGACCCGCCTGACCCTCTACAATGAGCAGTACTTC.

The chain carries TRBV5-6 and TRBJ2-1; D may be TRBD1 (6 bases). V lost 4 bases, J lost 6 bases, and 14 bases lay in between. This CDR3 is 14 amino acids long. The V gene's germline CDR1 is SGHDT and CDR2 YYEEEE. The CDR3 nucleotides are TGTGCCAGCAGCACAGGGATGCGTGGCAATGAGCAGTTCTTC. It translates to CASSTGMRGNEQFF.